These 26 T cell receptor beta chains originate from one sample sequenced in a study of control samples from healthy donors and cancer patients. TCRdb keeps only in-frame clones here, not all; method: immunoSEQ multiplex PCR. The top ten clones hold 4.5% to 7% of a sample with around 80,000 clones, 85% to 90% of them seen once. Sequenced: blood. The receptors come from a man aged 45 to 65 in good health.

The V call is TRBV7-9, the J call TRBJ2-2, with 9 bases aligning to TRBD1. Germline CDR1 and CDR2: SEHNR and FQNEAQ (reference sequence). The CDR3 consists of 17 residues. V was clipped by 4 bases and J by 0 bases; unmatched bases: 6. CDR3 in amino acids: CASSSPTGGTNTGELFF. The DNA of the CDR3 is TGTGCCAGCAGCTCACCGACAGGGGGTACGAACACCGGGGAGCTGTTTTTT.

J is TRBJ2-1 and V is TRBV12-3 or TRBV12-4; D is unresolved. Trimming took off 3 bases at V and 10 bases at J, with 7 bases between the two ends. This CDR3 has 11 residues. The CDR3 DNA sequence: TGTGCCAGCAGTTTCCACGGGGAGCAGTTCTTC. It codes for CASSFHGEQFF.

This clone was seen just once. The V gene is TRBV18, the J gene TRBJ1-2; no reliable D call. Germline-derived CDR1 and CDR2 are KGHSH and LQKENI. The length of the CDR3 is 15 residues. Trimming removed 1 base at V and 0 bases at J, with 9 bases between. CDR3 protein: CASSPRAGANYGYTF. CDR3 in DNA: TGTGCCAGCTCACCACGGGCGGGCGCTAACTATGGCTACACCTTC. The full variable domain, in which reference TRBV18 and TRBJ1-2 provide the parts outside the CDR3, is NAGVMQNPRHLVRRRGQEARLRCSPMKGHSHVYWYRQLPEEGLKFMVYLQKENIIDESGMPKERFSAEFPKEGPSILRIQQVVRGDSAAYFCASSPRAGANYGYTFGSGTRLTVV.

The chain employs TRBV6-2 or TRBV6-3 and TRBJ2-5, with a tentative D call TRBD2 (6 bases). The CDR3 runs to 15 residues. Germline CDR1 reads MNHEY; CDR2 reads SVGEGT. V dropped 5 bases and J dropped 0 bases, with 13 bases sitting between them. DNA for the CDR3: TGTGCCAGCAGTGGTCCGTGGGACTACCAAGAGACCCAGTACTTC. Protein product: CASSGPWDYQETQYF.

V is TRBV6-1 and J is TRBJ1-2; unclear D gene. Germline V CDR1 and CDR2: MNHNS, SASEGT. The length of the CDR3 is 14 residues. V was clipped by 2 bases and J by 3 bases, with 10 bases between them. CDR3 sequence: CASSEWTADYGYTF. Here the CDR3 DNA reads TGTGCCAGCAGTGAATGGACGGCCGACTATGGCTACACCTTC.

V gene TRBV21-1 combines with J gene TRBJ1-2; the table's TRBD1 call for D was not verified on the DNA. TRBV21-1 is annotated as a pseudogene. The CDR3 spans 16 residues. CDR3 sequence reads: CASSAPGTGGHYGYTF. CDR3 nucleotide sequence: TGTGCCAGCAGCGCCCCCGGGACAGGGGGCCACTATGGCTACACCTTC.

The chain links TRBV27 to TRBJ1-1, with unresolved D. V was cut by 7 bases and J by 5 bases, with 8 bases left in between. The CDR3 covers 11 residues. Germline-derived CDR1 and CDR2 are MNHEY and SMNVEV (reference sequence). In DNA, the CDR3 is TGTGCCAGCAAAGGTCATACTGAAGCTTTCTTT. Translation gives CASKGHTEAFF.

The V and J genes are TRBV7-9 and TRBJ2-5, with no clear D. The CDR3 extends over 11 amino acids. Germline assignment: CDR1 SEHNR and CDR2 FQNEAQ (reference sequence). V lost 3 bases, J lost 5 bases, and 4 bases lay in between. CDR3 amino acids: CASSFRETQYF. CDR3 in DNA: TGTGCCAGCAGCTTCCGTGAGACCCAGTACTTC. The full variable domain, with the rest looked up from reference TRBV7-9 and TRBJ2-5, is DTGVSQNPRHKITKRGQNVTFRCDPISEHNRLYWYRQTLGQGPEFLTYFQNEAQLEKSRLLSDRFSAERPKGSFSTLEIQRTEQGDSAMYLCASSFRETQYFGPGTRLLVL.

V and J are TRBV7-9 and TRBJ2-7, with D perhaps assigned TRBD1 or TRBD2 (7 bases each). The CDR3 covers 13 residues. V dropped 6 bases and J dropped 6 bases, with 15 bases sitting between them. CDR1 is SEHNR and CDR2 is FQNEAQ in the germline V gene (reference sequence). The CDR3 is CASSRQGEGEQYF. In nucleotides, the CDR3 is TGTGCCAGCAGTAGGCAGGGGGAGGGCGAGCAGTACTTC.

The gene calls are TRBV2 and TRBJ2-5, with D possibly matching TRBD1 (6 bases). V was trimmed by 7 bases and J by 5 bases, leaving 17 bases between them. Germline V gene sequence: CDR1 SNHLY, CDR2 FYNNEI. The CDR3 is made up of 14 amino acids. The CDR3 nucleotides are TGTGCCAGCACCGAGGGGACAAAGAAGGAGACCCAGTACTTC. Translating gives CASTEGTKKETQYF.

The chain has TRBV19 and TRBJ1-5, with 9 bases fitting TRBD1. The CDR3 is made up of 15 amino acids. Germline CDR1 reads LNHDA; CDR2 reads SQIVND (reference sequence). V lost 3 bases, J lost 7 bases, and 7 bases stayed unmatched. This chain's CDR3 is CASSIFRTGDQPQHF. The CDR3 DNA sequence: TGTGCCAGTAGTATCTTTAGGACAGGGGACCAGCCCCAGCATTTT.

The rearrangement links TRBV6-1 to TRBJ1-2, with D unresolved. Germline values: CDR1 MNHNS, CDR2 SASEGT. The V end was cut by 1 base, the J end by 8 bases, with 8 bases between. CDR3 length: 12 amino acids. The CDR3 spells CASSEGARGYTF. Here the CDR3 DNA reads TGTGCCAGCAGTGAAGGCGCCCGAGGCTACACCTTC.

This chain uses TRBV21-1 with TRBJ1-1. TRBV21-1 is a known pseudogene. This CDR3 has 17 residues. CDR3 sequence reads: CASSRTRGFIMNTEAFF. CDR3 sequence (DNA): TGTGCCAGCAGCAGAACACGAGGCTTCATCATGAACACTGAAGCTTTCTTT.

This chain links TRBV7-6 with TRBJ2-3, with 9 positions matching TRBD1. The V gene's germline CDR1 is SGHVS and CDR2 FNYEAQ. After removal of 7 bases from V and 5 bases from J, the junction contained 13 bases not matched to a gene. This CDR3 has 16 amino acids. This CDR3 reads CASTDPMGTGIDTQYF. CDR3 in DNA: TGTGCCAGCACCGATCCGATGGGGACAGGGATAGATACGCAGTATTTT.

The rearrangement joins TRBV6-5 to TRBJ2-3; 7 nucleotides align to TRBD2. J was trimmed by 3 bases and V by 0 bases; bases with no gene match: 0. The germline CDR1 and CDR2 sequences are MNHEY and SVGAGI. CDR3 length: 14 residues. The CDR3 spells CASSYSGGTDTQYF. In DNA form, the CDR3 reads TGTGCCAGCAGTTACTCGGGGGGGACAGATACGCAGTATTTT.

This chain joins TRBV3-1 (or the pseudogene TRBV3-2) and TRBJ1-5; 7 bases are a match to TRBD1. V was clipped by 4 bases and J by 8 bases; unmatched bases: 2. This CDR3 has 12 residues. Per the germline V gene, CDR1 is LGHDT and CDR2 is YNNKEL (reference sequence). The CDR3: CASSPGGKPQHF. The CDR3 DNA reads TGTGCCAGCAGCCCAGGGGGTAAGCCCCAGCATTTT.

The DNA for the CDR3 is TGTGCCAGTACCTCCGGGACAGGGGGAGCCAAAAACATTCAGTACTTC. It translates to CASTSGTGGAKNIQYF. The V gene is TRBV19, the J gene TRBJ2-4; 11 nucleotides align to TRBD1. CDR1 is LNHDA, CDR2 SQIVND, per germline (reference sequence). The CDR3 is 16 residues long. V shed 7 bases, J shed 0 bases, and the junction held 5 bases outside the gene matches.

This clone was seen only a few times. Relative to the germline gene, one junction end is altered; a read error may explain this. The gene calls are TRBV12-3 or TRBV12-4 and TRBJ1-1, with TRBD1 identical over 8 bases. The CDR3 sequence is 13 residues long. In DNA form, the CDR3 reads TGTGCCAGCAGTTTATCGTCCCGGACAGGGCGGATATTT. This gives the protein CASSLSSRTGRIF.

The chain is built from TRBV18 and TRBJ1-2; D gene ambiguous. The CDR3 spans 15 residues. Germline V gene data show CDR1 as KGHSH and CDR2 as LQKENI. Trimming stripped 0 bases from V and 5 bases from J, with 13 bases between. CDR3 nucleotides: TGTGCCAGCTCACCACCAACCAGCACCCCTTATGGCTACACCTTC. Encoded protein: CASSPPTSTPYGYTF. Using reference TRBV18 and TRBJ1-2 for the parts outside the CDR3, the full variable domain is NAGVMQNPRHLVRRRGQEARLRCSPMKGHSHVYWYRQLPEEGLKFMVYLQKENIIDESGMPKERFSAEFPKEGPSILRIQQVVRGDSAAYFCASSPPTSTPYGYTFGSGTRLTVV.

The CDR3 spells CSVEEGRQIRGYTF. CDR3 nucleotides: TGCAGCGTTGAAGAGGGTCGCCAGATAAGAGGCTACACCTTC. The chain is built from TRBV29-1 and TRBJ1-2, with D uncertain. Trimming removed 0 bases at V and 8 bases at J, with 16 bases between. The CDR3 is 14 residues long. CDR1 is SQVTM, CDR2 ANQGSEA, per germline.

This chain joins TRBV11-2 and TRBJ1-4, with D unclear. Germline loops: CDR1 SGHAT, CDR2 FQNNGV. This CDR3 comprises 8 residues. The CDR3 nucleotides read TGTGAGGCTGAAAAACTGTTTTTT. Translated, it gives CEAEKLFF.

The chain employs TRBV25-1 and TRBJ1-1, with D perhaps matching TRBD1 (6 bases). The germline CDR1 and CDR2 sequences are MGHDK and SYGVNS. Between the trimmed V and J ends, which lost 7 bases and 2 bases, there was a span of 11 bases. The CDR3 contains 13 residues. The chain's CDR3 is CASKQQGNTEAFF. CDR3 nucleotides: TGTGCCAGCAAACAACAGGGTAACACTGAAGCTTTCTTT.

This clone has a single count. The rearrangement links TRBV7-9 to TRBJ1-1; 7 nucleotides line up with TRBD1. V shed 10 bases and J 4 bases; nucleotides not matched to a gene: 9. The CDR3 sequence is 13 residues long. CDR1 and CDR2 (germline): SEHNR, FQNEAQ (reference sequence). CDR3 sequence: CATLTGDGTEAFF. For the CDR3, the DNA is TGTGCCACCCTTACAGGGGATGGCACTGAAGCTTTCTTT.

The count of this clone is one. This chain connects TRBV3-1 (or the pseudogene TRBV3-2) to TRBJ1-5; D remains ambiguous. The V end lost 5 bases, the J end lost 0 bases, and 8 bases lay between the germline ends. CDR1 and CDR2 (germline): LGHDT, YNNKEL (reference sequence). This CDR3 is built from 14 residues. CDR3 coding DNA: TGTGCCAGCAGCGGTAGTAATAGCAATCAGCCCCAGCATTTT. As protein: CASSGSNSNQPQHF.

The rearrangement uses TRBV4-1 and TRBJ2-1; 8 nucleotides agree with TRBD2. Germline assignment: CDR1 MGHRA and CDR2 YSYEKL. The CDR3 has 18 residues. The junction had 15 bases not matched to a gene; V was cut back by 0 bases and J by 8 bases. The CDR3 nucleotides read TGCGCCAGCAGCCAAGAACGGTCCTCCGGGACTAGATTCGATGAGCAGTTCTTC. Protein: CASSQERSSGTRFDEQFF.

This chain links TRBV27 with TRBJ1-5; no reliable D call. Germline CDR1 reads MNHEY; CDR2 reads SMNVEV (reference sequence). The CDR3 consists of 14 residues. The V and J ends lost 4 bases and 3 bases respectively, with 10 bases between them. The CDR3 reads CASSSRRLNQPQHF. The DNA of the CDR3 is TGTGCCAGCAGTTCTCGACGGCTCAATCAGCCCCAGCATTTT.